This T cell receptor (beta chain) was observed in a study of blood T cell repertoires in COVID-19. Study in general: T cells, B-cell-depleted T cells, or PBMCs supplied cDNA or gDNA.

The repertoire was sequenced with immunoSEQ multiplex PCR; TCRdb's copy has only in-frame clones and lacks some. In the table there are about 230,000 clones, 70% to 85% of which are singletons. Per germline, CDR1 ENHRY and CDR2 SYGVKD. Deletions cut 4 bases from V and 0 bases from J, with 7 bases between. The CDR3 is 14 residues long. The sequencing input was peripheral blood. J is TRBJ1-3 and V is TRBV10-3, with a weak D call TRBD1 (5 bases). The source is a middle-aged woman who had recovered from COVID-19. Here the CDR3 DNA reads TGTGCCATCAGTGCGCAGGGCTCTGGAAACACCATATATTTT. Residues: CAISAQGSGNTIYF.